These T cell receptor beta chains were read from a single sample in a study of T cell repertoires in cytomegalovirus infection. The antigens for these receptors are not known. MiXCR, run by TCRdb on the reads, gives a single entry per CDR3 protein. The table shows 750,000 to 950,000 distinct CDR3 sequences, with under 35% occurring only once. The source material was cultured CD8+ T cells from PBMCs, sampled from culture after CMV antigen stimulation. The receptors were sampled from a human donor in good health (CMV status not recorded). Some clones in this sample may be carry-over from other donors' samples. The CDR3 runs from the conserved cysteine through the conserved F or W. D genes are given only for firm matches. Part of the rows lack a size; the others show once, few, many or a class for expanded clones.

j_gene | v_gene | d_gene | len | abundance | CDR3nt | CDR3aa
TRBJ2-5 | TRBV2 | NA | 12 | NA | TGTGCCACCCAGCTACAGGTAGAGACCCAGTACTTC | CATQLQVETQYF
TRBJ1-1 | TRBV12-3/TRBV12-4 | NA | 14 | few | TGTGCCAGCAGTTGGGGAGGGTTGGACACTGAAGCTTTCTTT | CASSWGGLDTEAFF
TRBJ2-3 | TRBV10-3 | TRBD2 | 18 | NA | TGTGCCATCAGTGATAACCTGGTGGGACTATCGAGCACAGATACGCAGTATTTT | CAISDNLVGLSSTDTQYF
TRBJ1-2 | TRBV7-9 | TRBD1 | 16 | few | TGTGCCAGCAGCCAGGACAGGGATCGGTTGGGCTATGGCTACACCTTC | CASSQDRDRLGYGYTF
TRBJ2-2 | TRBV15 | TRBD1 | 16 | few | TGTGCCACCAGCAGAGACAGGGGGCCAAACACCGGGGAGCTGTTTTTT | CATSRDRGPNTGELFF
TRBJ2-3 | TRBV20-1 | NA | 13 | few | TGCAGTGCTAGAGGGGCCGCTGCTTTGAAGCAGTATTTT | CSARGAAALKQYF
TRBJ1-2 | TRBV25-1 | NA | 14 | few | TGTGCCAGTCAGCAGGGGCCCCGGAACTATGGCTACACCTTC | CASQQGPRNYGYTF
TRBJ1-6 | TRBV6-1 | NA | 8 | NA | TGTGCCAGCAGTCCTCGATACTTT | CASSPRYF
TRBJ2-2 | TRBV11-3 | NA | 16 | few | TGTGCCAGCAGCTCCGGGGAGAAGAGATACACCGGGGAGCTGTTTTTT | CASSSGEKRYTGELFF
TRBJ2-3 | TRBV28 | TRBD2 | 14 | NA | TGTGCCAGCAGTTTAATAGCGGGGCTGGATACGCAGTATTTT | CASSLIAGLDTQYF
TRBJ1-1 | TRBV9 | NA | 16 | few | TGTGCCAGCAGCAGCGGGGGGCAGCTAAAGAACACTGAAGCTTTCTTT | CASSSGGQLKNTEAFF
TRBJ1-1 | TRBV12-3/TRBV12-4 | NA | 12 | many | TGTGCCAGCAGCTTTCCGAACACTGAAGCTTTCTTT | CASSFPNTEAFF
TRBJ1-4 | TRBV7-4 | NA | 18 | NA | TGTGCCAGCAGCTTACCCCCTACCTCTACAGGGACTAATGAAAAACTGTTTTTT | CASSLPPTSTGTNEKLFF
TRBJ1-4 | TRBV27 | NA | 13 | NA | TGTGCCAGCAGTCCGCGTCCTAATGAAAAACTGTTTTTT | CASSPRPNEKLFF
TRBJ2-7 | TRBV6-6 | NA | 14 | NA | TGTGCCAGCAGTTACGGGAACAGGGTCTACGAGCAGTACTTC | CASSYGNRVYEQYF